A selection of T cell receptor beta chains follows, all from one sample in a study of T-cell reconstitution after alpha-beta-depleted transplantation in children. TCRdb re-analysed the PCR reads in MiXCR, keeping a single row per CDR3 protein. The table includes more than 200,000 distinct CDR3 sequences, 9.7% detected once. Here the sequenced sample was PBMCs from the stem cell graft donor, taken from the stem cell graft. The receptors were gathered from a human donor who donated a stem cell graft to a child with SCID. Both conserved end residues are part of each CDR3. D genes are given only for firm matches. A clone size is listed for some rows: how often the clone was seen (once, few, many), or a class if it is expanded.

j_call | v_call | d_call | clone_size | cdr3_nt | cdr3_aa
TRBJ2-5 | TRBV12-3/TRBV12-4 | TRBD1 | many | TGTGCCAGCAGACCCGACAGGGGTCAAGAGACCCAGTACTTC | CASRPDRGQETQYF
TRBJ1-6 | TRBV7-9 | TRBD1 | many | TGTGCCAGCAGCGTGGGGACAGGGAGGAAATCACCCCTCCACTTT | CASSVGTGRKSPLHF
TRBJ1-1 | TRBV30 | NA | NA | TGTGCCTGGAGTGTAGGGATAGGGAGGGACGAAGGAGCTTTCTTT | CAWSVGIGRDEGAFF
TRBJ2-3 | TRBV28 | TRBD2 | NA | TGTGCCAGCAGTTCCCCCTTCCTAGCGGGGGGGACAGATACGCAGTATTTT | CASSSPFLAGGTDTQYF
TRBJ2-5 | TRBV20-1 | TRBD1 | many | TGCAGTGCTACGGGACAGGGTGGCCTCCAAGAGACCCAGTACTTC | CSATGQGGLQETQYF
TRBJ2-3 | TRBV20-1 | TRBD1 | many | TGCAGTGCACTTACAGGGGGCACGCAGTATTTT | CSALTGGTQYF
TRBJ2-3 | TRBV12-3/TRBV12-4 | NA | few | TGTGCCAGCAGTTTCCAGCGGAGCAGCACAGATACGCAGTATTTT | CASSFQRSSTDTQYF
TRBJ2-5 | TRBV7-2 | NA | many | TGTGCCAGCAGACCCATGAAGACAGGGAGGTTAGAGACCCAGTACTTC | CASRPMKTGRLETQYF
TRBJ1-2 | TRBV6-5 | NA | many | TGTGCCAGCAGTTCGGAGGGCTTTAACTATGGCTACACCTTC | CASSSEGFNYGYTF
TRBJ1-2 | TRBV5-5 | NA | many | TGTGCCAGCCTCCAGGGACCTAACTATGGCTACACCTTC | CASLQGPNYGYTF
TRBJ2-7 | TRBV11-2 | NA | many | TGTGCCAGCAGCTTAGCAGGAAATAGCTACGAGCAGTACTTC | CASSLAGNSYEQYF
TRBJ2-3 | TRBV7-3 | NA | many | TGTGCCAGCAGCTTATCAGGGAGAACAGATACGCAGTATTTT | CASSLSGRTDTQYF
TRBJ2-3 | TRBV7-6 | NA | NA | TGTGCCAGCAGCTTAGCCCCGGCCAGGGTGCAGTTTAGGAGCACAGATACGCAGTATTTT | CASSLAPARVQFRSTDTQYF
TRBJ1-2 | TRBV7-8 | TRBD1 | many | TGTGCCAGCAGCACGAAAGAAACAGGGGAAGCTAACTATGGCTACACCTTC | CASSTKETGEANYGYTF
TRBJ2-1 | TRBV20-1 | TRBD1 | NA | TGCAGTGCTAGAGCGTACAGGGACAGGGGCTCGGGTAATGAGCAGTTCTTC | CSARAYRDRGSGNEQFF
TRBJ2-2 | TRBV29-1 | TRBD1 | many | TGCAGCGTTGAAAAAGGGACAGGGACCGGGGAGCTGTTTTTT | CSVEKGTGTGELFF
TRBJ1-5 | TRBV24-1 | NA | many | TGTGCCACCTCGAGGGGGAACAGCAATCAGCCCCAGCATTTT | CATSRGNSNQPQHF
TRBJ1-1 | TRBV4-3 | NA | many | TGCGCCAGCAGCCCCGAACAGGGCATAGGCCCTTTCTTT | CASSPEQGIGPFF
TRBJ2-7 | TRBV5-5 | NA | few | TGTGCCAGCAGCTTGGCCGTCGGGAACTACGAGCAGTACTTC | CASSLAVGNYEQYF
TRBJ1-2 | TRBV7-2 | TRBD1 | many | TGTGCCGCCCGGGACAGCAATAACTATGGCTACACCTTC | CAARDSNNYGYTF
TRBJ2-7 | TRBV20-1 | TRBD1 | many | TGCAGTGCAAAGCAAGCTGGGACAGCCCGCTACGAGCAGTACTTC | CSAKQAGTARYEQYF
TRBJ1-5 | TRBV24-1 | TRBD1 | many | TGTGCCACCAGTGCCCCGGGACAGAACTTAAGAAATCAGCCCCAGCATTTT | CATSAPGQNLRNQPQHF
TRBJ1-3 | TRBV4-2 | NA | many | TGTGCCAGCAGCCTCGAGTCCGGGATTGGAAACACCATATATTTT | CASSLESGIGNTIYF
TRBJ1-5 | TRBV5-1 | NA | many | TGCGCCAGCAGCTTAGGAGACGGTCAGCCCCAGCATTTT | CASSLGDGQPQHF
TRBJ1-1 | TRBV20-1 | NA | many | TGCAGTGCTAGAGGGTCGGGGTCTGAAGCTTTCTTT | CSARGSGSEAFF
TRBJ2-1 | TRBV9 | NA | many | TGTGCCAGCAGCGTAATGGCAGGGGCAGGCAATGAGCAGTTCTTC | CASSVMAGAGNEQFF
TRBJ1-2 | TRBV4-1 | NA | few | TGCGCCAACGTCCTGGATAAGGGGTGCTATGGCTACACCTTC | CANVLDKGCYGYTF
TRBJ1-3 | TRBV4-3 | NA | many | TGCGCCAGCAGCCAAGATTACCCAATCCAACTCTCTGGAAACACCATATATTTT | CASSQDYPIQLSGNTIYF
TRBJ2-1 | TRBV5-1 | NA | many | TGCGCCAGCAGCCTCGGGCCCTCAGGGCGTTACAATGAGCAGTTCTTC | CASSLGPSGRYNEQFF
TRBJ2-1 | TRBV11-2 | TRBD2 | NA | TGTGCCAGCAGCTTAGAATTCACCAGCGGGGGTTACAATGAGCAGTTCTTC | CASSLEFTSGGYNEQFF
TRBJ2-2 | TRBV12-3/TRBV12-4 | NA | many | TGTGCCAGCAAGAGGGGCGAGAACACCGGGGAGCTGTTTTTT | CASKRGENTGELFF
TRBJ1-2 | TRBV7-2 | TRBD1 | many | TGTGCCAGCAGTAAGGACAGGGGGGGGGAATATGGCTACACCTTC | CASSKDRGGEYGYTF
TRBJ2-2 | TRBV30 | NA | NA | TGTGCCTGGAGAGATTTAGTTCCCGGGGAGCTGTTTTTT | CAWRDLVPGELFF
TRBJ1-6 | TRBV20-1 | TRBD1 | few | TGCAGTGCTAGGTTGGGACAGGGCTCACCCCTCCACTTT | CSARLGQGSPLHF
TRBJ1-2 | TRBV2 | NA | few | TGTGCCAGCAGCTGGACGGAAAACTATGGCTACACCTTC | CASSWTENYGYTF
TRBJ1-2 | TRBV20-1 | NA | many | TGCAGTGCCGTCCCCCAGGGGTTGTTGGGAGGCTACACCTTC | CSAVPQGLLGGYTF
TRBJ1-2 | TRBV12-3/TRBV12-4 | NA | many | TGTGCCAGCAGTCGCCTGGGGGGGGCGCGAGGCTACACCTTC | CASSRLGGARGYTF
TRBJ2-1 | TRBV6-5 | TRBD2 | NA | TGTGCCAGCAGTTACTCGGTAGCGGGGGTAACCAATGAGCAGTTCTTC | CASSYSVAGVTNEQFF
TRBJ1-2 | TRBV5-1 | NA | many | TGCGCCAGCAGCTTGGCCGTCGGGGATGATGGCTACACCTTC | CASSLAVGDDGYTF
TRBJ1-6 | TRBV12-3/TRBV12-4 | TRBD1 | many | TGTGCCTCCCGGGACAGGGATAATTCACCCCTCCACTTT | CASRDRDNSPLHF